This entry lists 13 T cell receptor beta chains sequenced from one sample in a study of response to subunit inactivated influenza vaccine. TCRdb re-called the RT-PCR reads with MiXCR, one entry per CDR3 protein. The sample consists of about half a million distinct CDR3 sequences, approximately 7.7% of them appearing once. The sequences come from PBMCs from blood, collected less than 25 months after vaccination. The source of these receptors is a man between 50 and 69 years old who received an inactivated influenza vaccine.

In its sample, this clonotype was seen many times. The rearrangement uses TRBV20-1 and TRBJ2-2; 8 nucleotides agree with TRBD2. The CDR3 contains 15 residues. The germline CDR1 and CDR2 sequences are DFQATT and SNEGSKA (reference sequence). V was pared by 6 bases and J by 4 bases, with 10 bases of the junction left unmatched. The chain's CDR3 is CSAPALAAPTGELFF. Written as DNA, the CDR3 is TGCAGTGCCCCGGCACTAGCGGCACCCACCGGGGAGCTGTTTTTT.

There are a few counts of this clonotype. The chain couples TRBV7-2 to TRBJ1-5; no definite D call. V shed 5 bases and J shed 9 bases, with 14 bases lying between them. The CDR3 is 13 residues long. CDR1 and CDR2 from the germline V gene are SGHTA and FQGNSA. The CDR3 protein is CASSLHTKGPQHF. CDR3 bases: TGTGCCAGCAGCCTACATACAAAGGGGCCCCAGCATTTT.

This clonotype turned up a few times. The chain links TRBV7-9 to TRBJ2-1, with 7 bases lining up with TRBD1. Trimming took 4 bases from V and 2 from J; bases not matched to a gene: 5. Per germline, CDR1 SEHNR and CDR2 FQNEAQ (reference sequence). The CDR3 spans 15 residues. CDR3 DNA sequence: TGTGCCAGCAGCTCCGGGACAGCGACCTACAATGAGCAGTTCTTC. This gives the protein CASSSGTATYNEQFF.

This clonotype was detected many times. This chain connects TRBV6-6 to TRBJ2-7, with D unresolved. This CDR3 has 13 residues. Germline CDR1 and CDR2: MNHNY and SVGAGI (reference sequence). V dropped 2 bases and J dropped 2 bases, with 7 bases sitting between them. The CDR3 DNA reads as TGTGCCAGCAGTTACGACGCCACCTACGAGCAGTACTTC. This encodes CASSYDATYEQYF.

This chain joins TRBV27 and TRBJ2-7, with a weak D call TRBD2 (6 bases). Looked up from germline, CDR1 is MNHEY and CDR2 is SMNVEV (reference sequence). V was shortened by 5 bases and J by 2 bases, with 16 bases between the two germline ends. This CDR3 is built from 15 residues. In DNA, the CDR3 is TGTGCCAGCAGTACCCGGCGCCCGGGGGCCTACGAGCAGTACTTC. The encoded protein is CASSTRRPGAYEQYF.

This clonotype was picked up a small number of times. The CDR3 protein is CASKRLGATYNEQFF. CDR3 nucleotide sequence: TGTGCCAGTAAACGTCTGGGGGCAACCTACAATGAGCAGTTCTTC. The chain has TRBV19 and TRBJ2-1; possible D gene TRBD1, 6 bases. The V end lost 7 bases, the J end lost 2 bases, and 15 bases lay between the germline ends. Germline assignment: CDR1 LNHDA and CDR2 SQIVND (reference sequence). This CDR3 contains 15 residues.

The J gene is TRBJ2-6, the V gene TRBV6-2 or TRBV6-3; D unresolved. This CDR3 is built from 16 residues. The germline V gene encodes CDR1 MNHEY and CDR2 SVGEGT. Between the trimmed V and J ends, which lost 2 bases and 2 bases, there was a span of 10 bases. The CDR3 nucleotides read TGTGCCAGCAGTTACCGCCAGACTGCTGGGGCCAACGTCCTGACTTTC. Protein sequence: CASSYRQTAGANVLTF.

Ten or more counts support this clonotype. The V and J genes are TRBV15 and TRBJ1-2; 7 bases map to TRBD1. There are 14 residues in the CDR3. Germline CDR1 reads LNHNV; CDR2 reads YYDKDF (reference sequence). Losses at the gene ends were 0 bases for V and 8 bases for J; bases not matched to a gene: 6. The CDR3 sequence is CATSREGGGGGYTF. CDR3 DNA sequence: TGTGCCACCAGCAGAGAAGGGGGCGGGGGCGGCTACACCTTC.

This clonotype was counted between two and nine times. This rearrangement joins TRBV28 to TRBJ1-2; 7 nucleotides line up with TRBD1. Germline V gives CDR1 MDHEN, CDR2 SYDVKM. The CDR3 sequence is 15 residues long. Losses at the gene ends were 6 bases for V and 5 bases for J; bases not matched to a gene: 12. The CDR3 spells CASSPRFQGVYGYTF. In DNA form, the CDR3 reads TGTGCCAGCAGCCCGCGATTCCAGGGGGTGTATGGCTACACCTTC.

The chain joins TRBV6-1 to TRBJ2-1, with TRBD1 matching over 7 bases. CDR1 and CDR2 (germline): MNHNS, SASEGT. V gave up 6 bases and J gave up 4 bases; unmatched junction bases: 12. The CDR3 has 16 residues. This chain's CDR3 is CASSRSTGVPYNEQFF. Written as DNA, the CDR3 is TGTGCCAGCAGCCGAAGTACAGGGGTCCCATACAATGAGCAGTTCTTC.

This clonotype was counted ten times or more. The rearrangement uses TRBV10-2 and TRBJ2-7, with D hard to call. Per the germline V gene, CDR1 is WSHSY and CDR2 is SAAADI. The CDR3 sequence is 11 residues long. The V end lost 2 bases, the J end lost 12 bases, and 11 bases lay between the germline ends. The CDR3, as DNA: TGCGCCAGCAGTGAGGGTGCCGTGGGGTACTTC. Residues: CASSEGAVGYF.

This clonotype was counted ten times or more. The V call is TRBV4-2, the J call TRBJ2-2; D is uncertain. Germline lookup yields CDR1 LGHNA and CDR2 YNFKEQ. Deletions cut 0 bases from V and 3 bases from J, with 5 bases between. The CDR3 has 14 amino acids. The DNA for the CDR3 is TGTGCCAGCAGCCAAGAACGGTACACCGGGGAGCTGTTTTTT. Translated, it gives CASSQERYTGELFF.

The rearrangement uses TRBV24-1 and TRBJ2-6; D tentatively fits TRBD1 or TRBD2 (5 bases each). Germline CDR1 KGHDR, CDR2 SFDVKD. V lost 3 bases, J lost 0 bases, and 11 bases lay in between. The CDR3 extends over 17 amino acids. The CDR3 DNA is TGTGCCACCAGTGATCGGGACGGAAGCTCTGGGGCCAACGTCCTGACTTTC. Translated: CATSDRDGSSGANVLTF.